The 27 T cell receptor beta chains presented below share a single source sample, sequenced in a study of relationships among human T cell subsets. The T cell receptor alpha and beta CDR3 regions were amplified from mRNA by semiquantitative ARM-PCR. Tagged nested gene-specific primers were used first, then communal superprimers amplified exponentially. Each CDR3 protein gets one entry after TCRdb re-called the multiplex PCR reads with MiXCR. The sample lists about 12,000 distinct CDR3 sequences; roughly 65% were seen once. Bead selections for CD25, CD56 and CD294 left a flow-through collected as Th1 cells. The specimen was CD4+ Th1 cells sorted from blood. These receptor sequences come from a man aged 40-49 years in good health.

This chain connects TRBV20-1 to TRBJ1-4; D remains unclear. V lost 2 bases to trimming and J lost 8 bases, with 12 bases between them. From germline, CDR1 is DFQATT and CDR2 SNEGSKA (reference sequence). This CDR3 region has 13 residues. The CDR3: CSARKGLGEKLFF. CDR3 bases: TGCAGTGCTAGAAAAGGGTTGGGCGAAAAACTGTTTTTT.

This clonotype was seen a handful of times. This rearrangement joins TRBV28 to TRBJ1-2; D possibly corresponds to TRBD1 (5 bases). Deletions cut 1 base from V and 8 bases from J, with 14 bases between. The germline CDR1 and CDR2 sequences are MDHEN and SYDVKM. The CDR3 has 14 amino acids. The DNA for the CDR3 is TGTGCCAGCAGTTTATTGGCCAGGGCGGGAGGCTACACCTTC. The encoded protein is CASSLLARAGGYTF.

The sample holds a few counts of this clonotype. The chain carries TRBV12-3 or TRBV12-4 and TRBJ1-2; the D gene is possibly TRBD1 (5 bases). Deletions cut 5 bases from V and 8 bases from J, with 12 bases between. The CDR3 runs 12 residues. In DNA form, the CDR3 reads TGTGCCAGCAGTGGGGACGAGGGGGGCTACACCTTC. Translating gives CASSGDEGGYTF.

This chain connects TRBV11-2 to TRBJ1-6, with a possible D match to TRBD1 (6 bases). V lost 5 bases, J lost 7 bases, and 18 bases lay in between. The germline CDR1 and CDR2 sequences are SGHAT and FQNNGV. The CDR3 is made up of 16 amino acids. In nucleotides, the CDR3 is TGTGCCAGCAGCCCAAGAACGGGACATGCCAATTCACCCCTCCACTTT. It codes for CASSPRTGHANSPLHF.

The chain couples TRBV18 to TRBJ2-1; TRBD2 aligns across 10 bases. The CDR3 runs to 13 residues. J was trimmed by 8 bases and V by 4 bases; bases with no gene match: 2. Germline V gene sequence: CDR1 KGHSH, CDR2 LQKENI. The CDR3 nucleotides are TGTGCCAGCTCACGCGGACTAGCGGATGAGCAGTTCTTC. Its translation: CASSRGLADEQFF.

The chain carries TRBV27 and TRBJ2-5; possibly TRBD2 for D (5 bases). CDR3 length: 12 amino acids. Germline V CDR1 and CDR2: MNHEY, SMNVEV (reference sequence). V was shortened by 7 bases and J by 4 bases, with 10 bases between the two germline ends. This CDR3 reads CASTPGRETQYF. The CDR3 bases are TGTGCCAGCACCCCTGGGAGAGAGACCCAGTACTTC.

This chain uses TRBV6-4 with TRBJ1-1; D is uncertain. Germline CDR1 and CDR2: MRHNA and SNTAGT. Trimming stripped 4 bases from V and 0 bases from J, with 9 bases between. CDR3 length: 14 amino acids. The CDR3 protein is CASSAEQLNTEAFF. Written as DNA, the CDR3 is TGTGCCAGCAGTGCTGAGCAGCTGAACACTGAAGCTTTCTTT.

This clonotype showed up just once. The chain has TRBV16 and TRBJ2-7, with D maybe TRBD1 (5 bases). Trimming left V 0 bases short and J 6 bases short, with 9 bases between. This CDR3 is 13 amino acids long. The V gene's germline CDR1 is KGHSY and CDR2 FQNENV. The CDR3 spells CASSQSREGEQYF. CDR3 in DNA: TGTGCCAGCAGCCAATCCAGGGAAGGCGAGCAGTACTTC. Combining the CDR3 with reference TRBV16 and TRBJ2-7 gives the whole variable domain GEEVAQTPKHLVRGEGQKAKLYCAPIKGHSYVFWYQQVLKNEFKFLISFQNENVFDETGMPKERFSAKCLPNSPCSLEIQATKLEDSAVYFCASSQSREGEQYFGPGTRLTVT.

As to this clonotype: One end of the junction is discordant with germline, which a read error may explain. This sequence joins TRBV10-2 and TRBJ1-6; the match to TRBD1 covers 7 bases. The CDR3 runs 13 residues. The germline gives CDR1 WSHSY, CDR2 SAAADI. CDR3 sequence reads: CAIRGTENSPLHF. The DNA of the CDR3 is TGTGCCATCAGGGGGACGGAGAATTCACCCCTCCACTTT.

The chain joins TRBV4-1 to TRBJ2-3; D assignment may be TRBD1 or TRBD2 (5 bases each). Trimming left V 0 bases short and J 14 bases short, with 15 bases between. This CDR3 spans 13 amino acids. The germline V gene encodes CDR1 MGHRA and CDR2 YSYEKL. The CDR3 sequence: CASSQEGPSRGYF. The CDR3 DNA reads TGCGCCAGCAGCCAAGAGGGACCCTCCCGTGGGTATTTT.

The chain couples TRBV4-2 to TRBJ2-3; 8 positions match TRBD2. The CDR3 sequence is 16 residues long. V shed 1 base and J 2 bases; nucleotides not matched to a gene: 5. Germline V lookup: CDR1 LGHNA, CDR2 YNFKEQ. Here the CDR3 reads CASSQVERGTTDTQYF. The CDR3 coding sequence is TGTGCCAGCAGCCAAGTGGAGCGGGGGACCACAGATACGCAGTATTTT.

The CDR3 here is CSAGQGGSTEAFF. In DNA form, the CDR3 reads TGCAGTGCAGGACAGGGTGGAAGCACTGAAGCTTTCTTT. The chain links TRBV20-1 to TRBJ1-1; TRBD1 agrees at 8 bases. Trimming took 6 bases from V and 4 from J; bases not matched to a gene: 7. Germline CDR1 reads DFQATT; CDR2 reads SNEGSKA (reference sequence). The CDR3 is 13 amino acids.

In this sample, this clonotype turned up a few times. The V and J genes are TRBV10-3 and TRBJ2-7; D ambiguous. V was shortened by 1 base and J by 6 bases, with 13 bases between the two germline ends. Germline V gives CDR1 ENHRY, CDR2 SYGVKD. This CDR3 has 14 residues. The CDR3 region has the DNA TGTGCCATCAGTGAGTTGAGTCGTCCCGCCGAGCAGTACTTC. Residues: CAISELSRPAEQYF.

The V call is TRBV19, the J call TRBJ2-7, with TRBD1 identical over 7 bases. Germline V gene sequence: CDR1 LNHDA, CDR2 SQIVND (reference sequence). V shed 9 bases and J 5 bases; nucleotides not matched to a gene: 10. The CDR3 is made up of 13 amino acids. This chain's CDR3 is CARRWTGGHEQYF. The CDR3 nucleotides read TGTGCCAGACGATGGACAGGTGGCCACGAGCAGTACTTC.

This clonotype appeared a single time. The rearrangement links TRBV11-2 to TRBJ2-3, with 10 bases identical to TRBD2. Germline V lookup: CDR1 SGHAT, CDR2 FQNNGV. V was clipped by 1 base and J by 2 bases; unmatched bases: 12. This CDR3 has 19 amino acids. The CDR3 loop is CASSLGELLAGNYTDTQYF. DNA for the CDR3: TGTGCCAGCAGCTTAGGGGAGCTACTAGCGGGGAATTACACAGATACGCAGTATTTT.

The rearrangement joins TRBV11-2 to TRBJ1-5; a possible D gene is TRBD1 (5 bases). Germline assignment: CDR1 SGHAT and CDR2 FQNNGV. V was pared by 5 bases and J by 2 bases, with 10 bases between. The CDR3 runs 14 residues. The CDR3 is CASSRTNGNQPQHF. The CDR3, as DNA: TGTGCCAGCAGCCGGACAAATGGCAATCAGCCCCAGCATTTT.

With regard to this clonotype: Being one base from a much bigger clone, this may be a read error. V usage is TRBV6-6 and J usage is TRBJ2-3; 10 bases match TRBD2. Germline V gene sequence: CDR1 MNHNY, CDR2 SVGAGI (reference sequence). The CDR3 extends over 14 amino acids. The V and J ends lost 8 bases and 3 bases, in that order; junction bases with no gene match: 5. CDR3 in DNA: TGTGCCAGCGGATTAGCGGGGGGAACAGATACGCAGTATTTT. It encodes CASGLAGGTDTQYF.

V and J are TRBV29-1 and TRBJ1-1; a weak D match, TRBD1 (5 bases). From germline, CDR1 is SQVTM and CDR2 ANQGSEA. V shed 2 bases and J shed 10 bases, with 14 bases lying between them. The length of the CDR3 is 12 residues. CDR3 in amino acids: CSVENGGTRAFF. The CDR3 bases are TGCAGCGTTGAAAATGGGGGAACTCGAGCTTTCTTT.

As to this clonotype: Germline and junction disagree at one end, which may indicate a read error. The chain employs TRBV10-1 and TRBJ2-4; D perhaps matches TRBD2 (6 bases). The germline V gene has CDR1 WNHNN and CDR2 SYGVQD (reference sequence). This CDR3 has 15 amino acids. The CDR3 here is CAISESRTNENIQYF. CDR3 in DNA: TGTGCCATCAGTGAGTCTCGGACTAACGAAAACATTCAGTACTTC.

This chain uses TRBV27 with TRBJ1-2; 8 bases line up with TRBD1. In germline, CDR1 is MNHEY, CDR2 SMNVEV (reference sequence). After removal of 2 bases from V and 5 bases from J, the junction contained 7 bases not matched to a gene. The CDR3 contains 15 residues. For the CDR3, the DNA is TGTGCCAGCAGTTTAAAACCGGGACAGGCTTATGGCTACACCTTC. It specifies CASSLKPGQAYGYTF.

V is TRBV30 and J is TRBJ2-3; TRBD1 matches 7 bases. The V gene end was trimmed by 0 bases and the J gene end by 6 bases; junction bases not matched to a gene: 6. The length of the CDR3 is 14 residues. Germline V gene lookup returns CDR1 GTSNPN and CDR2 SVGIG (reference sequence). This chain's CDR3 is CAWSVGGKGDTQYF. The CDR3 DNA follows: TGTGCCTGGAGTGTAGGGGGCAAAGGGGATACGCAGTATTTT.

This clonotype occurred a few times. The chain joins TRBV12-3 or TRBV12-4 to TRBJ2-7, with 7 bases matching TRBD1. V was clipped by 6 bases and J by 8 bases; unmatched bases: 7. This CDR3 is 12 amino acids long. The CDR3: CASSHGTAKQYF. DNA of the CDR3: TGTGCCAGCAGCCATGGGACAGCCAAGCAGTACTTC.

The rearrangement uses TRBV7-3 and TRBJ2-2; D remains unclear. The V gene's germline CDR1 is SGHTA and CDR2 FQGTGA. V was trimmed by 4 bases and J by 5 bases, leaving 8 bases between them. This CDR3 contains 13 residues. The CDR3, as DNA: TGTGCCAGCAGCTGGGAACCGACCGGGGAGCTGTTTTTT. Its translation is CASSWEPTGELFF.

The chain links TRBV30 to TRBJ1-5; no clear D gene. Germline V gene data show CDR1 as GTSNPN and CDR2 as SVGIG (reference sequence). The CDR3 is 12 amino acids. V lost 1 base to trimming and J lost 4 bases, with 5 bases between them. CDR3 in amino acids: CAWSAPNQPQHF. CDR3 coding DNA: TGTGCCTGGAGTGCCCCGAATCAGCCCCAGCATTTT.

The J gene is TRBJ2-7, the V gene TRBV20-1; 8 bases are a match to TRBD1. Germline CDR1 reads DFQATT; CDR2 reads SNEGSKA (reference sequence). CDR3 length: 14 residues. The J segment lost 5 bases and the V segment lost 0 bases, leaving 6 bases of the junction unmatched. The CDR3 DNA sequence: TGCAGTGCTAGAGATTGGACAGGGAGCCACGAGCAGTACTTC. Amino acids: CSARDWTGSHEQYF.

This clonotype showed up just a few times. J is TRBJ1-6 and V is TRBV20-1; D is uncertain. V was clipped by 1 base and J by 14 bases, with 6 bases between them. CDR1 and CDR2 from the germline V gene are DFQATT and SNEGSKA (reference sequence). The CDR3 is 10 amino acids. CDR3 DNA: TGCAGTGCTAGAGGCATGACCCTCCACTTT. As protein: CSARGMTLHF.

The V gene is TRBV20-1, the J gene TRBJ2-7; D possibly corresponds to TRBD2 (6 bases). V was pared by 6 bases and J by 2 bases, with 20 bases between. The length of the CDR3 is 15 residues. Per the germline V gene, CDR1 is DFQATT and CDR2 is SNEGSKA (reference sequence). CDR3 nucleotide sequence: TGCAGTGCGTATCCCCCCCGTGGGGAGGCCTACGAGCAGTACTTC. Translation: CSAYPPRGEAYEQYF.